This is a list of T cell receptor beta chains from one sample in a study of T cell responses to AZD1222 COVID-19 vaccine. Assay: immunoSEQ multiplex PCR; the TCRdb copy retains only in-frame clones and omits some. The sample lists 85,000 to 100,000 clones; 85% to 90% were seen once. The sample in question was peripheral blood, obtained on day 0 of AZD1222 vaccination. The source is an adult in good health. Both conserved end residues are part of each CDR3. A D gene is named only where the DNA matches it firmly. The size entry is marked missing in some rows and otherwise reads once, few, many or a size class.

j_call cdr3_length clone_size v_call d_call cdr3_aa cdr3_nt
TRBJ1-5 15 NA TRBV19 NA CASSIEGFSNQPQHF TGTGCCAGTAGTATCGAAGGGTTTAGCAATCAGCCCCAGCATTTT
TRBJ2-5 17 NA TRBV11-3 NA CASSAGPGGLREETQYF TGTGCCAGCAGCGCCGGCCCTGGGGGTTTGCGGGAAGAGACCCAGTACTTC
TRBJ2-7 16 NA TRBV5-4 TRBD2 CASSLGAASGHYEQYF TGTGCCAGCAGCTTGGGAGCGGCTAGCGGGCATTACGAGCAGTACTTC
TRBJ1-1 13 NA TRBV19 NA CASSIGPNTEAFF TGTGCCAGTAGTATAGGCCCGAACACTGAAGCTTTCTTT
TRBJ1-3 14 NA TRBV7-9 NA CASSLAGAGNTIYF TGTGCCAGCAGCTTAGCAGGGGCTGGAAACACCATATATTTT
TRBJ1-3 12 once TRBV6-1 NA CASREAGNTIYF TGTGCCAGCAGGGAGGCTGGAAACACCATATATTTT
TRBJ1-2 15 NA TRBV6-5 NA CASSPRNMARYGYTF TGTGCCAGCAGTCCACGAAACATGGCGCGCTATGGCTACACCTTC
TRBJ1-5 16 NA TRBV7-2 NA CASSLAKPLGNQPQHF TGTGCCAGCAGCTTAGCCAAGCCCCTCGGAAATCAGCCCCAGCATTTT
TRBJ1-5 14 NA TRBV28 NA CASNVGLTYQPQHF TGTGCCAGCAACGTAGGACTGACATATCAGCCCCAGCATTTT
TRBJ2-7 16 NA TRBV6-2/TRBV6-3 TRBD2 CASSRSSGRGSYEQYF TGTGCCAGCAGTCGTTCTAGCGGGAGGGGGTCCTACGAGCAGTACTTC
TRBJ1-4 15 once TRBV19 TRBD1 CASVDRGLGREKLFF TGTGCCAGTGTGGACAGGGGCCTAGGTAGAGAAAAACTGTTTTTT
TRBJ2-5 13 NA TRBV6-2/TRBV6-3 NA CASSYSQPMTQYF TGTGCCAGCAGTTACTCCCAACCTATGACCCAGTACTTC
TRBJ2-4 13 NA TRBV19 NA CASGRGAENIQYF TGTGCCAGCGGACGGGGGGCCGAGAACATTCAGTACTTC
TRBJ1-1 14 few TRBV6-1 NA CASSETIENTEAFF TGTGCCAGCAGTGAAACCATCGAAAACACTGAAGCTTTCTTT
TRBJ2-3 14 once TRBV10-3 TRBD2 CAIRVAGGPNTQYF TGTGCCATCAGAGTAGCGGGGGGGCCGAATACGCAGTATTTT
TRBJ1-2 12 NA TRBV5-6 TRBD1 CASSQRTGGYTF TGTGCCAGCAGCCAAAGGACAGGGGGCTACACCTTC
TRBJ1-1 15 NA TRBV6-5 NA CASILPGTARLEAFF TGTGCCAGCATCCTCCCCGGGACGGCTAGACTAGAAGCTTTCTTT
TRBJ2-7 12 NA TRBV19 NA CASTPQDYEQYF TGTGCCAGTACCCCCCAGGACTACGAGCAGTACTTC
TRBJ2-5 15 NA TRBV18 TRBD2 CASSPTAGGLETQYF TGTGCCAGCTCACCGACAGCGGGGGGGCTGGAGACCCAGTACTTC
TRBJ1-4 14 once TRBV5-6 TRBD1 CASTRDRVGEKLFF TGTGCCAGCACCAGGGACAGGGTAGGGGAAAAACTGTTTTTT
TRBJ2-1 15 NA TRBV23-1 NA CASSHPGILPHEQFF TGCGCCAGCAGTCACCCGGGCATTTTACCTCATGAGCAGTTCTTC
TRBJ1-2 13 NA TRBV12-3/TRBV12-4 NA CASSLDRNHGYTF TGTGCCAGCAGCTTGGACAGAAATCATGGCTACACCTTC
TRBJ1-2 14 NA TRBV23-1 NA CASSQCEGVRGYTF TGCGCCAGCAGTCAATGCGAGGGGGTCAGGGGCTACACCTTC
TRBJ2-2 14 NA TRBV12-5 NA CASGSGRNTGELFF TGTGCTAGTGGTTCGGGACGGAACACCGGGGAGCTGTTTTTT
TRBJ2-3 15 once TRBV6-2/TRBV6-3 NA CASSPEGQPTDTQYF TGTGCCAGCAGCCCTGAGGGGCAACCCACAGATACGCAGTATTTT
TRBJ2-7 13 NA TRBV6-4 NA CASSEGPHYEQYF TGTGCCAGCAGTGAGGGACCGCACTACGAGCAGTACTTC